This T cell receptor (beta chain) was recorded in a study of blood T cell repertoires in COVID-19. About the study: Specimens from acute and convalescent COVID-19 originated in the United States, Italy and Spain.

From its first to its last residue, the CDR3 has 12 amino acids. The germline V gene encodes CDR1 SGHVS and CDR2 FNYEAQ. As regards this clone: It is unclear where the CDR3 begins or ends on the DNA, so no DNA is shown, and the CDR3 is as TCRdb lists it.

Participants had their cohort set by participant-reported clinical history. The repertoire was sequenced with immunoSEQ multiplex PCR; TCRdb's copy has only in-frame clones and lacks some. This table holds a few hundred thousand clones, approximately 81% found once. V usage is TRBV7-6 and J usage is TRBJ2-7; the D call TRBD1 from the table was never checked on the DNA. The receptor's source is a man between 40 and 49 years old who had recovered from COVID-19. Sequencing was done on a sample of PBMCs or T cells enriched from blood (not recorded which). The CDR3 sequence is CASSFGQGGQYF.